The 28 T cell receptor beta chains in this list originate from one sample, sequenced in a study of shared clonotypes between healthy human individuals. TCRdb's copy holds only in-frame clones and misses some; the assay was immunoSEQ multiplex PCR. This sample has over a million clones, with more than 95% found just once. Sample: naive CD4+ T cells sorted from blood. Subset here: CD45RA+ positively selected. These receptors all come from a man aged 25 to 45 in good health.

This chain joins TRBV19 and TRBJ2-2; 10 bases are a match to TRBD2. The V and J ends lost 6 bases and 6 bases, in that order; junction bases with no gene match: 7. CDR1 is LNHDA and CDR2 is SQIVND in the germline V gene (reference sequence). This CDR3 contains 15 residues. Here the CDR3 DNA reads TGTGCCAGTAGGCCGCTAGCGGGAGTTCCCGGGGAGCTGTTTTTT. Translation gives CASRPLAGVPGELFF.

The chain is built from TRBV7-2 and TRBJ2-7; tentatively, D is TRBD1 (6 bases). The CDR3 runs to 12 residues. From germline, CDR1 is SGHTA and CDR2 FQGNSA. V gave up 9 bases and J gave up 0 bases, with 9 bases separating them. In DNA form, the CDR3 reads TGTGCCAGTACAGGGAGCTCCTACGAGCAGTACTTC. Translation gives CASTGSSYEQYF.

This clone has a handful of counts. Other DNA sequences within the sample encode an identical CDR3. This chain links TRBV7-2 with TRBJ2-3; D is ambiguous. CDR1 is SGHTA, CDR2 FQGNSA, per germline. V was pared by 1 base and J by 0 bases, with 2 bases between. CDR3 length equals 13 residues. CDR3 residues: CASSLVSTDTQYF. The CDR3 bases are TGTGCCAGCAGCTTAGTTAGCACAGATACGCAGTATTTT.

V and J are TRBV5-8 and TRBJ2-7; 7 nucleotides agree with TRBD2. This CDR3 has 14 residues. Germline V gene sequence: CDR1 SGHTS, CDR2 YDEGEE. The J segment lost 3 bases and the V segment lost 5 bases, leaving 8 bases of the junction unmatched. CDR3 region: CASSLSGDRYEQYF. The CDR3 coding sequence is TGTGCCAGCAGTCTCAGCGGGGACCGCTACGAGCAGTACTTC.

V and J are TRBV4-1 and TRBJ2-2, with 9 bases identical to TRBD1. The germline CDR1 and CDR2 sequences are MGHRA and YSYEKL. The V gene end was trimmed by 4 bases and the J gene end by 8 bases; junction bases not matched to a gene: 8. The CDR3 has 15 residues. DNA of the CDR3: TGCGCCAGCAGCCCTCGACAGGGGGATATTGGGGAGCTGTTTTTT. This translates into CASSPRQGDIGELFF.

Comment on this clone: Different DNA sequences within this sample yield the same CDR3. The chain joins TRBV30 to TRBJ2-7; D is unresolved. Germline V lookup: CDR1 GTSNPN, CDR2 SVGIG (reference sequence). The V gene lost 0 bases and the J gene lost 2 bases, with 5 bases spanning the gap. The CDR3 consists of 12 residues. The CDR3 reads CAWSVGPYEQYF. The CDR3, as DNA: TGTGCCTGGAGTGTCGGCCCCTACGAGCAGTACTTC.

The gene calls are TRBV28 and TRBJ2-3; 11 bases align to TRBD2. V was clipped by 6 bases and J by 1 base; unmatched bases: 6. Germline V lookup: CDR1 MDHEN, CDR2 SYDVKM. There are 16 residues in the CDR3. CDR3 amino acids: CASRSGGLAGTDTQYF. DNA for the CDR3: TGTGCCAGCAGATCCGGGGGACTAGCGGGCACAGATACGCAGTATTTT.

The chain links TRBV6-5 to TRBJ2-7; 11 bases are shared with TRBD2. The CDR3 spans 14 residues. CDR1 is MNHEY, CDR2 SVGAGI, per germline. The J segment lost 5 bases and the V segment lost 6 bases, leaving 6 bases of the junction unmatched. This CDR3 reads CASRDLAGGHEQYF. The CDR3 DNA follows: TGTGCCAGCAGAGATCTAGCGGGAGGCCACGAGCAGTACTTC.

A single count supports this clone. CDR3 DNA sequence: TGTGCCAGCAGCCAAAGCGGGCTGAGGAACACCGGGGAGCTGTTTTTT. Translation gives CASSQSGLRNTGELFF. The chain uses TRBV16 and TRBJ2-2; perhaps TRBD2 as D (6 bases). The CDR3 extends over 16 amino acids. Trimming stripped 2 bases from V and 1 base from J, with 11 bases between. The germline gives CDR1 KGHSY, CDR2 FQNENV.

V is TRBV4-1 and J is TRBJ2-7; D is perhaps TRBD1 (5 bases). The length of the CDR3 is 14 residues. Germline V CDR1 and CDR2: MGHRA, YSYEKL. With 0 bases removed from V and 5 bases from J, the gap between germline ends came to 11 bases. The CDR3 DNA follows: TGCGCCAGCAGCCAAGAAAGAGTAGGGGACGAGCAGTACTTC. Its protein is CASSQERVGDEQYF.

V gene TRBV19 combines with J gene TRBJ2-1, with TRBD2 identical over 9 bases. Germline CDR1 reads LNHDA; CDR2 reads SQIVND (reference sequence). V was clipped by 3 bases and J by 8 bases; unmatched bases: 8. CDR3 size: 15 residues. Written as DNA, the CDR3 is TGTGCCAGTAGTATTGGGCTAGCGGGAATGGATGAGCAGTTCTTC. The encoded protein is CASSIGLAGMDEQFF.

The CDR3 DNA sequence: TGTGCCAGCAGTTTATCAATGGGAGGGGACATTCAGTACTTC. Its translation: CASSLSMGGDIQYF. The V gene is TRBV27, the J gene TRBJ2-4; the match to TRBD2 covers 7 bases. The length of the CDR3 is 14 residues. CDR1 and CDR2 (germline): MNHEY, SMNVEV (reference sequence). J was trimmed by 8 bases and V by 0 bases; bases with no gene match: 4.

The rearrangement uses TRBV5-5 and TRBJ2-1; tentative D call: TRBD1 (5 bases). CDR1 and CDR2 from the germline V gene are SGHKS and YYEKEE (reference sequence). This CDR3 is built from 15 residues. V was pared by 1 base and J by 6 bases, with 14 bases between. The CDR3 nucleotides read TGTGCCAGCAGCTTGCTGGTAGGGGAAGTCAATGAGCAGTTCTTC. Protein: CASSLLVGEVNEQFF.

The rearrangement links TRBV10-3 to TRBJ2-1; no clear D. Trimming took off 4 bases at V and 0 bases at J, with 10 bases between the two ends. The CDR3 is 15 residues long. The germline V gene encodes CDR1 ENHRY and CDR2 SYGVKD. Written as DNA, the CDR3 is TGTGCCATCAGTGGACTCCCGGGCTCCTACAATGAGCAGTTCTTC. Protein: CAISGLPGSYNEQFF.

CDR3 in amino acids: CASSQDLGDTEAFF. The CDR3 bases are TGTGCCAGCAGCCAAGACCTTGGGGACACTGAAGCTTTCTTT. The chain links TRBV4-2 to TRBJ1-1; D is unresolved. V lost 0 bases, J lost 3 bases, and 8 bases lay in between. The CDR3 extends over 14 amino acids. CDR1 and CDR2 (germline): LGHNA, YNFKEQ.

J is TRBJ2-3 and V is TRBV7-8; D is unresolved. This CDR3 contains 19 residues. The V gene lost 3 bases and the J gene lost 1 base, with 23 bases spanning the gap. In germline, CDR1 is SGHVS, CDR2 FQNEAQ. CDR3 protein: CASSFPSRQDTRRTDTQYF. In DNA form, the CDR3 reads TGTGCCAGCAGCTTCCCATCCCGGCAGGATACCAGGCGCACAGATACGCAGTATTTT. The variable domain in full, completed from reference TRBV7-8 and TRBJ2-3, reads GAGVSQSPRYKVAKRGQDVALRCDPISGHVSLFWYQQALGQGPEFLTYFQNEAQLDKSGLPSDRFFAERPEGSVSTLKIQRTQQEDSAVYLCASSFPSRQDTRRTDTQYFGPGTRLTVL.

V and J are TRBV5-4 and TRBJ2-5; D call uncertain. Germline CDR1 and CDR2: SGHNT and YYREEE (reference sequence). The length of the CDR3 is 15 residues. The V end was cut by 3 bases, the J end by 1 base, with 13 bases between. The CDR3: CASSSTKGSQETQYF. CDR3 nucleotides: TGTGCCAGCAGCTCAACGAAAGGATCCCAAGAGACCCAGTACTTC. Looking up the rest from reference TRBV5-4 and TRBJ2-5 gives the full variable domain: ETGVTQSPTHLIKTRGQQVTLRCSSQSGHNTVSWYQQALGQGPQFIFQYYREEENGRGNFPPRFSGLQFPNYSSELNVNALELDDSALYLCASSSTKGSQETQYFGPGTRLLVL.

On this clone itself: Additional DNA sequences in this sample encode the identical CDR3. This sequence joins TRBV7-9 and TRBJ2-1; D not resolved. The CDR3 contains 11 residues. V lost 1 base, J lost 10 bases, and 5 bases lay in between. Germline V CDR1 and CDR2: SEHNR, FQNEAQ (reference sequence). The CDR3 region has the DNA TGTGCCAGCAGCTTAGTCGGCGAGCAGTTCTTC. It translates to CASSLVGEQFF.

The chain links TRBV15 to TRBJ2-1; maybe TRBD2 (6 bases). Per germline, CDR1 LNHNV and CDR2 YYDKDF (reference sequence). The CDR3 contains 14 residues. Between the trimmed V and J ends, which lost 1 base and 10 bases, there was a span of 14 bases. The CDR3 protein is CATSRGGRTGEQFF. The CDR3 DNA reads TGTGCCACCAGCAGAGGAGGGAGGACGGGCGAGCAGTTCTTC.

The chain joins TRBV18 to TRBJ2-3; TRBD1 aligns across 8 bases. V was clipped by 4 bases and J by 3 bases; unmatched bases: 3. The CDR3 is made up of 14 amino acids. Germline CDR1 and CDR2: KGHSH and LQKENI. The chain's CDR3 is CASSQQGVTDTQYF. The CDR3 DNA is TGTGCCAGCTCACAACAGGGGGTAACAGATACGCAGTATTTT. The variable domain in full, completed from reference TRBV18 and TRBJ2-3, reads NAGVMQNPRHLVRRRGQEARLRCSPMKGHSHVYWYRQLPEEGLKFMVYLQKENIIDESGMPKERFSAEFPKEGPSILRIQQVVRGDSAAYFCASSQQGVTDTQYFGPGTRLTVL.

The rearrangement links TRBV2 to TRBJ1-4; possibly TRBD1 for D (5 bases). This CDR3 region has 18 residues. Trimming shortened V by 6 bases and J by 0 bases, and 20 bases separated the two germline ends. Per the germline V gene, CDR1 is SNHLY and CDR2 is FYNNEI. CDR3 amino acids: CASRRGGRQTSTNEKLFF. CDR3 bases: TGTGCCAGCAGGCGGGGTGGGAGACAGACATCAACTAATGAAAAACTGTTTTTT.

V gene TRBV2 combines with J gene TRBJ2-7, with 10 bases aligning to TRBD1. V was clipped by 2 bases and J by 0 bases; unmatched bases: 7. The CDR3 runs 17 residues. From germline, CDR1 is SNHLY and CDR2 FYNNEI. The CDR3 loop is CASSERGTGAPSYEQYF. As DNA, the CDR3 is TGTGCCAGCAGTGAAAGAGGGACAGGGGCCCCCTCCTACGAGCAGTACTTC.

The rearrangement joins TRBV4-1 to TRBJ2-1, with D perhaps matching TRBD1 or TRBD2 (5 bases each). V lost 2 bases and J 0 bases, leaving 8 bases between the germline ends. This CDR3 comprises 15 residues. In germline, CDR1 is MGHRA, CDR2 YSYEKL. The CDR3 DNA follows: TGCGCCAGCAGCCAATGGGGGAGCTCCTACAATGAGCAGTTCTTC. Translating it yields CASSQWGSSYNEQFF.

V is TRBV2 and J is TRBJ2-7, with 10 bases fitting TRBD1. V was pared by 8 bases and J by 7 bases, with 5 bases of the junction left unmatched. Germline V gene lookup returns CDR1 SNHLY and CDR2 FYNNEI. There are 12 residues in the CDR3. Here the CDR3 DNA reads TGTGCCAGCCGGGACAGGGGAGAAGAGCAGTACTTC. Translating it yields CASRDRGEEQYF.

The CDR3 DNA reads as TGTGCCAGCAGTCGAAAGGGACCTTGGGGGGTTAACTATGGCTACACCTTC. This sequence encodes CASSRKGPWGVNYGYTF. This rearrangement joins TRBV27 to TRBJ1-2; D possibly corresponds to TRBD1 (5 bases). CDR3 length: 17 amino acids. CDR1 is MNHEY, CDR2 SMNVEV, per germline (reference sequence). V was cut by 5 bases and J by 1 base, with 20 bases left in between.

The J gene is TRBJ2-7, the V gene TRBV28; 13 positions agree with TRBD2. CDR3 size: 15 residues. The ends lost 4 bases at V and 4 bases at J; junction bases unmatched: 4. Germline V gives CDR1 MDHEN, CDR2 SYDVKM. CDR3 sequence (DNA): TGTGCCAGCAGTTCTCCGGGACTAGCGGGGTACGAGCAGTACTTC. This codes for CASSSPGLAGYEQYF.

Notes on this clone: Other DNA sequences from this sample encode an identical CDR3 as well. The chain links TRBV18 to TRBJ2-3, with D possibly matching TRBD1 (6 bases). In germline, CDR1 is KGHSH, CDR2 LQKENI. The CDR3 contains 14 residues. V lost 4 bases, J lost 0 bases, and 8 bases lay in between. The CDR3 loop is CASSRTASTDTQYF. The CDR3 region has the DNA TGTGCCAGCTCACGGACAGCTAGCACAGATACGCAGTATTTT.

The CDR3, as DNA: TGTGCCAGCAGCCCGGAGGTGGCTAACTATGGCTACACCTTC. Translated, it gives CASSPEVANYGYTF. The J gene is TRBJ1-2, the V gene TRBV5-4; no reliable D call. CDR1 and CDR2 from the germline V gene are SGHNT and YYREEE (reference sequence). This CDR3 has 14 amino acids. V was cut by 4 bases and J by 0 bases, with 10 bases left in between. Filled out from reference TRBV5-4 and TRBJ1-2, the complete variable domain reads ETGVTQSPTHLIKTRGQQVTLRCSSQSGHNTVSWYQQALGQGPQFIFQYYREEENGRGNFPPRFSGLQFPNYSSELNVNALELDDSALYLCASSPEVANYGYTFGSGTRLTVV.